Following are 12 T cell receptor beta chains from one sample sequenced in a study of human T cells and chemical hapten exposure. The time point: patch test 1, 2 weeks after DPC sensitization. Treatment specified: therapeutic diphenylcyclopropenone sensitization with weekly scalp DPC. Via MiXCR, TCRdb re-called the RACE reads, giving one row per CDR3 protein. The data show about 360,000 distinct CDR3 sequences, with approximately 6.3% seen just once and 7.5% to 9% held by the top ten. The sequences come from whole blood, collected in connection with sensitization to the hapten diphenylcyclopropenone (DPC). The receptors here all came from a woman aged 18-29 years with alopecia areata. Some clones in this sample may be carry-over from other donors' samples.

There are a few counts of this clonotype. This chain uses TRBV9 with TRBJ2-2; the D gene is possibly TRBD2 (5 bases). This CDR3 has 16 amino acids. V lost 4 bases and J 3 bases, leaving 16 bases between the germline ends. Germline assignment: CDR1 SGDLS and CDR2 YYNGEE. This CDR3 reads CASSLPSLGDTGELFF. The CDR3 DNA sequence: TGTGCCAGCAGCCTCCCGTCACTAGGTGACACCGGGGAGCTGTTTTTT.

There are many counts of this clonotype. V is TRBV7-6 and J is TRBJ2-3, with 8 positions matching TRBD1. Trimming removed 6 bases from V and 3 bases from J; junction bases left unmatched: 5. Germline lookup yields CDR1 SGHVS and CDR2 FNYEAQ. The CDR3 totals 14 residues. CDR3 sequence reads: CASSDRGRTDTQYF. The CDR3 nucleotides are TGTGCCAGCAGTGACAGGGGTAGGACAGATACGCAGTATTTT.

This clonotype was counted between two and nine times. Here the CDR3 reads CATSDPRAGNTIYF. The CDR3 bases are TGTGCCACCAGTGACCCCAGGGCCGGAAACACCATATATTTT. The rearrangement joins TRBV24-1 to TRBJ1-3; a weak D match, TRBD1 (5 bases). The germline V gene encodes CDR1 KGHDR and CDR2 SFDVKD. The CDR3 is 14 residues long. Deletions cut 4 bases from V and 4 bases from J, with 10 bases between.

In this sample, this clonotype turned up a few times. The rearrangement uses TRBV7-3 and TRBJ2-7, with 7 positions matching TRBD2. V was clipped by 2 bases and J by 0 bases; unmatched bases: 4. This CDR3 spans 15 amino acids. Germline-derived CDR1 and CDR2 are SGHTA and FQGTGA. The CDR3 nucleotides are TGTGCCAGCAGCTTACAGGGCGGGGGCTCCTACGAGCAGTACTTC. Encoded protein: CASSLQGGGSYEQYF.

There are many counts of this clonotype. The CDR3: CASSYPENEQFF. CDR3 DNA sequence: TGTGCCAGCAGTTACCCAGAAAATGAGCAGTTCTTC. The rearrangement uses TRBV6-2 or TRBV6-3 and TRBJ2-1; D is unclear. Trimming removed 2 bases from V and 7 bases from J, with 6 bases in between. The CDR3 spans 12 residues. Germline values: CDR1 MNHEY, CDR2 SVGEGT.

A few counts support this clonotype. The V call is TRBV20-1, the J call TRBJ2-6, with 9 bases identical to TRBD1. The CDR3 is made up of 17 amino acids. Per the germline V gene, CDR1 is DFQATT and CDR2 is SNEGSKA (reference sequence). The V gene end was trimmed by 4 bases and the J gene end by 0 bases; junction bases not matched to a gene: 7. In DNA form, the CDR3 reads TGCAGTGCTATCCGGGGGACAGGGCTCTCTGGGGCCAACGTCCTGACTTTC. This sequence encodes CSAIRGTGLSGANVLTF.

This clonotype has just a few counts. The chain joins TRBV27 to TRBJ2-1; weak D call: TRBD2 (6 bases). CDR3 length equals 15 residues. Germline V gene data show CDR1 as MNHEY and CDR2 as SMNVEV (reference sequence). V dropped 5 bases and J dropped 2 bases, with 13 bases sitting between them. The CDR3 nucleotides are TGTGCCAGCAGTGTTCCGGAGGGACCCTACAATGAGCAGTTCTTC. It encodes CASSVPEGPYNEQFF.

CDR3 region: CASSPTGLSSYEQYF. CDR3 DNA: TGTGCCAGCTCACCGACAGGGCTGAGCTCCTACGAGCAGTACTTC. The chain employs TRBV18 and TRBJ2-7; 7 bases align to TRBD1. Germline V gene data show CDR1 as KGHSH and CDR2 as LQKENI. The V gene end was trimmed by 3 bases and the J gene end by 0 bases; junction bases not matched to a gene: 5. This CDR3 spans 15 amino acids. Combining the CDR3 with reference TRBV18 and TRBJ2-7 gives the whole variable domain NAGVMQNPRHLVRRRGQEARLRCSPMKGHSHVYWYRQLPEEGLKFMVYLQKENIIDESGMPKERFSAEFPKEGPSILRIQQVVRGDSAAYFCASSPTGLSSYEQYFGPGTRLTVT.

This clonotype showed up just a few times. V usage is TRBV28 and J usage is TRBJ2-3, with D possibly matching TRBD1 (5 bases). CDR1 and CDR2 (germline): MDHEN, SYDVKM. The V end was cut by 1 base, the J end by 6 bases, with 11 bases between. The CDR3 has 14 amino acids. This chain's CDR3 is CASSLYRRKDTQYF. For the CDR3, the DNA is TGTGCCAGCAGTTTATACAGGAGAAAGGATACGCAGTATTTT. Full variable domain (remainder filled in from reference TRBV28 and TRBJ2-3): DVKVTQSSRYLVKRTGEKVFLECVQDMDHENMFWYRQDPGLGLRLIYFSYDVKMKEKGDIPEGYSVSREKKERFSLILESASTNQTSMYLCASSLYRRKDTQYFGPGTRLTVL.

The chain is built from TRBV7-2 and TRBJ1-4; D might be TRBD1 (6 bases). This CDR3 spans 14 amino acids. In germline, CDR1 is SGHTA, CDR2 FQGNSA. Trimming removed 5 bases at V and 10 bases at J, with 17 bases between. CDR3 in DNA: TGTGCCAGCAGCCGAAATAGACAGGATGTAAAACTGTTTTTT. Its translation is CASSRNRQDVKLFF.

This chain uses TRBV5-1 with TRBJ2-7; the match to TRBD1 covers 8 bases. Germline V lookup: CDR1 SGHRS, CDR2 YFSETQ. CDR3 length: 15 residues. The trim removed 1 base at V and 6 bases at J, leaving 9 bases unmatched. CDR3 amino acids: CASSLSDRVEGEQYF. The CDR3 region has the DNA TGCGCCAGCAGCTTGTCGGACAGGGTTGAGGGCGAGCAGTACTTC.

V gene TRBV20-1 combines with J gene TRBJ1-6; TRBD1 matches at 9 bases. CDR3 length: 14 amino acids. V was clipped by 5 bases and J by 7 bases; unmatched bases: 6. Germline assignment: CDR1 DFQATT and CDR2 SNEGSKA (reference sequence). CDR3 region: CSADRDRDNSPLHF. The DNA for the CDR3 is TGCAGTGCTGACCGGGACAGGGACAATTCACCCCTCCACTTT.